This record covers a single T cell receptor (beta chain). As yet, its antigen is unknown. This CDR3 is 17 amino acids long. From germline, CDR1 is LNHNV and CDR2 YYDKDF (reference sequence). Trimming removed 3 bases at V and 2 bases at J, with 19 bases between. The sample belongs to a study of T cell responses to AZD1222 COVID-19 vaccine. The study's findings and limits: All repertoire sampling was performed exclusively after the peak T cell response.

The method was immunoSEQ multiplex PCR; TCRdb's version includes in-frame clones alone and lacks a portion of them. Of approximately 160,000 clones in the sample, around 93% were seen once. Sequencing used peripheral blood, obtained on day 0 of AZD1222 vaccination. The clonotype originates from an adult in good health. The rearrangement uses TRBV15 and TRBJ1-1; the D is unclear. The CDR3 DNA is TGTGCCACCAGCAGCGACACCGAGACAACGCAAAACACTGAAGCTTTCTTT. As protein: CATSSDTETTQNTEAFF.